These 14 T cell receptor beta chains came from one sample sequenced in a study of T-cell reconstitution after alpha-beta-depleted transplantation in children. Using unique molecular identifiers, the investigators prepared the TCRbeta library. TCRdb re-derived calls from the PCR reads in MiXCR, one entry per CDR3 protein. Counted here are fewer than 350,000 distinct CDR3 sequences, roughly 9.1% occurring once; the ten biggest clones make up roughly 7.1%. Sequencing was performed on PBMCs, taken before TCRalphabeta/CD19-depleted stem cell transplant. The origin of the receptors is a boy under three years old with acute myeloid leukemia, due to receive a stem cell transplant.

This clonotype showed up just a few times. The CDR3 loop reads CASSLGTYSNQPQHF. CDR3 in DNA: TGTGCCAGCAGCTTAGGGACCTATAGCAATCAGCCCCAGCATTTT. The V and J genes are TRBV7-9 and TRBJ1-5; no reliable D call. Germline values: CDR1 SEHNR, CDR2 FQNEAQ (reference sequence). This CDR3 is 15 amino acids long. Trimming removed 1 base from V and 0 bases from J, with 7 bases in between.

In its sample, this clonotype was seen many times. The chain combines TRBV2 with TRBJ2-5; D is unclear. The germline CDR1 and CDR2 sequences are SNHLY and FYNNEI. The germline V and J ends were trimmed by 8 bases and 1 base, with 5 bases remaining between them. This CDR3 comprises 11 residues. Written as DNA, the CDR3 is TGTGCCAGCGGCCTCCAAGAGACCCAGTACTTC. Its protein is CASGLQETQYF.

In its sample, this clonotype was seen a few times. The V call is TRBV6-2 or TRBV6-3, the J call TRBJ2-5; D is perhaps TRBD1 (6 bases). Trimming left V 10 bases short and J 3 bases short, with 12 bases between. The V gene's germline CDR1 is MNHEY and CDR2 SVGEGT. The CDR3 spans 12 residues. The CDR3 region is CAIEDSKETQYF. The CDR3 bases are TGTGCCATAGAGGACAGCAAAGAGACCCAGTACTTC.

The rearrangement uses TRBV11-2 and TRBJ2-1; 12 bases are a match to TRBD2. This CDR3 has 15 amino acids. The V gene's germline CDR1 is SGHAT and CDR2 FQNNGV. V shed 1 base and J 9 bases; nucleotides not matched to a gene: 4. Written as DNA, the CDR3 is TGTGCCAGCAGCTTAGGACTAGCGGGGGAGAGTGAGCAGTTCTTC. Encoded protein: CASSLGLAGESEQFF.

This clonotype has a count of ten or more. This chain links TRBV7-8 with TRBJ2-7, with TRBD1 matching 9 bases. Germline V gene data show CDR1 as SGHVS and CDR2 as FQNEAQ. Trimming cost V 5 bases and J 6 bases; bases outside gene matches: 14. This CDR3 region has 16 residues. CDR3 residues: CASSPKHRGRSGEQYF. CDR3 DNA: TGTGCCAGCAGCCCGAAACACAGGGGGCGCAGCGGCGAGCAGTACTTC.

The sample holds many counts of this clonotype. CDR3 amino acids: CASSPSAGGTDTQYF. CDR3 coding DNA: TGCGCCAGCAGCCCCTCGGCGGGGGGCACAGATACGCAGTATTTT. V gene TRBV5-1 combines with J gene TRBJ2-3, with 7 bases aligning to TRBD2. Per the germline V gene, CDR1 is SGHRS and CDR2 is YFSETQ. The CDR3 totals 15 residues. J was trimmed by 1 base and V by 4 bases; bases with no gene match: 6.

This clonotype was found many times. The CDR3 reads CASSDLAREGGPDTQYF. In nucleotides, the CDR3 is TGTGCCAGCAGTGACCTGGCGCGGGAGGGGGGGCCAGATACGCAGTATTTT. The genes are TRBV12-3 or TRBV12-4 and TRBJ2-3, with 9 bases fitting TRBD2. Germline trimming cut 5 bases from V and 4 bases from J; bases unmatched to any gene: 13. CDR3 length: 17 residues.

The table lists this clonotype with many counts. The genes are TRBV20-1 and TRBJ2-2, with TRBD2 matching over 11 bases. The CDR3 loop spans 17 amino acids. J lost 3 bases, V lost 0 bases, and 6 bases had no gene match. Germline CDR1 and CDR2: DFQATT and SNEGSKA (reference sequence). CDR3 amino acids: CSARDVGTSGYTGELFF. CDR3 in DNA: TGCAGTGCTAGAGATGTTGGGACTAGCGGATACACCGGGGAGCTGTTTTTT.

There are many counts of this clonotype. The chain recombines TRBV28 with TRBJ2-1; 7 bases fit TRBD2. This CDR3 has 15 residues. Germline V CDR1 and CDR2: MDHEN, SYDVKM. The V gene end was trimmed by 3 bases and the J gene end by 3 bases; junction bases not matched to a gene: 5. The CDR3 loop reads CASSFGTISYNEQFF. The CDR3 DNA follows: TGTGCCAGCAGTTTTGGGACTATTAGCTACAATGAGCAGTTCTTC.

J is TRBJ2-2 and V is TRBV5-4; either TRBD1 or TRBD2 may fit D (5 bases each). V was clipped by 4 bases and J by 6 bases, with 19 bases between them. This CDR3 is 16 amino acids long. Germline CDR1 SGHNT, CDR2 YYREEE (reference sequence). CDR3 in DNA: TGTGCCAGCAGCCTCCGTTGGGGGTCACCTCCCGGGGAGCTGTTTTTT. It specifies CASSLRWGSPPGELFF.

This clonotype was observed at least ten times. This sequence joins TRBV6-5 and TRBJ2-7; possibly TRBD1 or TRBD2 for D (5 bases each). With 0 bases removed from V and 3 bases from J, the gap between germline ends came to 9 bases. Germline V gives CDR1 MNHEY, CDR2 SVGAGI. The CDR3 extends over 14 amino acids. As DNA, the CDR3 is TGTGCCAGCAGTTACTCGGGGGAATTCTACGAGCAGTACTTC. It encodes CASSYSGEFYEQYF.

This clonotype was found a few times. This chain links TRBV5-1 with TRBJ1-2, with D tentatively TRBD1 (6 bases). CDR3 length: 14 amino acids. Trimming took off 1 base at V and 9 bases at J, with 16 bases between the two ends. CDR1 and CDR2 (germline): SGHRS, YFSETQ. The chain's CDR3 is CASSLTRGTYRYTF. CDR3 DNA: TGCGCCAGCAGCTTGACCAGGGGCACTTATCGCTACACCTTC.

The chain recombines TRBV12-3 or TRBV12-4 with TRBJ1-1; the D gene is possibly TRBD1 (6 bases). This CDR3 is 13 amino acids long. Trimming shortened V by 2 bases and J by 4 bases, and 8 bases separated the two germline ends. The chain's CDR3 is CASSLQGSTEAFF. The CDR3 DNA reads as TGTGCCAGCAGTTTACAGGGGTCCACTGAAGCTTTCTTT.

Ten or more counts support this clonotype. The J gene is TRBJ2-2, the V gene TRBV5-1, with 8 nucleotides matching TRBD2. The V gene end was trimmed by 4 bases and the J gene end by 6 bases; junction bases not matched to a gene: 11. CDR1 and CDR2 (germline): SGHRS, YFSETQ. The CDR3 sequence is 16 residues long. CDR3 sequence (DNA): TGCGCCAGCAGCCCTCGGACTAGCCGGCGAGCCGGGGAGCTGTTTTTT. Translating gives CASSPRTSRRAGELFF.